These 27 T cell receptor beta chains came from one sample sequenced in a study of T-cell memory formation after mild COVID-19. TCRdb re-called the 5' RACE reads with MiXCR, one entry per CDR3 protein. This sample has about 190,000 distinct CDR3 sequences, with approximately 16% found just once. Material for sequencing was PBMCs or a T cell subset sorted from them (not recorded which). Receptors were obtained from an adult woman who had mild COVID-19 (a few samples of this study predate the infection). Cell type and time point are not known.

In its sample, this clonotype was seen a few times. The gene calls are TRBV3-1 and TRBJ2-7; tentatively, D is TRBD1 (5 bases). CDR1 and CDR2 from the germline V gene are LGHDT and YNNKEL (reference sequence). This CDR3 contains 17 residues. V was trimmed by 0 bases and J by 7 bases, leaving 22 bases between them. The CDR3 sequence: CASSQDNWLTVVREQYF. For the CDR3, the DNA is TGTGCCAGCAGCCAAGATAACTGGTTGACAGTCGTACGGGAGCAGTACTTC.

The table lists this clonotype with a few counts. The rearrangement links TRBV6-6 to TRBJ2-3; tentative D call: TRBD2 (6 bases). This CDR3 has 17 residues. Germline V gene data show CDR1 as MNHNY and CDR2 as SVGAGI (reference sequence). V lost 6 bases, J lost 0 bases, and 19 bases lay in between. CDR3 region: CASSPEGGAFSTDTQYF. CDR3 coding DNA: TGTGCCAGCAGCCCCGAAGGAGGGGCGTTTAGCACAGATACGCAGTATTTT.

On this clonotype: Mismatch with germline at one junction end may stem from a read error. The chain couples TRBV12-3 or TRBV12-4 to TRBJ1-4; D call uncertain. CDR3 length equals 14 residues. For the CDR3, the DNA is TGTGCCAGCAGTCCCCGACGGACTACTGAAAAACTGTTTTTT. Translated: CASSPRRTTEKLFF.

The V gene is TRBV30, the J gene TRBJ2-1; weak D call: TRBD1 (6 bases). CDR1 is GTSNPN, CDR2 SVGIG, per germline (reference sequence). This CDR3 has 13 amino acids. V lost 1 base to trimming and J lost 7 bases, with 11 bases between them. CDR3 residues: CAWSEDRNNEQFF. Written as DNA, the CDR3 is TGTGCCTGGAGTGAGGACAGAAATAATGAGCAGTTCTTC.

The table lists this clonotype with a few counts. CDR3 coding DNA: TGTGCCAGCAGCCCCCGCATTGGGGGCACTGAAGCTTTCTTT. Translating gives CASSPRIGGTEAFF. The V and J genes are TRBV7-2 and TRBJ1-1, with a weak D call TRBD1 (5 bases). Germline V gene sequence: CDR1 SGHTA, CDR2 FQGNSA. The V and J ends lost 5 bases and 4 bases respectively, with 14 bases between them. CDR3 length: 14 residues.

The gene calls are TRBV5-4 and TRBJ2-3; the match to TRBD1 covers 8 bases. The germline V gene encodes CDR1 SGHNT and CDR2 YYREEE (reference sequence). The length of the CDR3 is 15 residues. Trimming cost V 4 bases and J 3 bases; bases outside gene matches: 7. The CDR3 is CASSPGQGGTDTQYF. The DNA for the CDR3 is TGTGCCAGCAGCCCCGGACAGGGTGGTACAGATACGCAGTATTTT.

J is TRBJ2-1 and V is TRBV7-2; D is undetermined. The CDR3 length is 15 residues. V lost 6 bases, J lost 0 bases, and 12 bases lay in between. Germline values: CDR1 SGHTA, CDR2 FQGNSA. The CDR3 spells CASRRTASSYNEQFF. CDR3 DNA: TGTGCCAGCAGACGGACGGCCAGCTCCTACAATGAGCAGTTCTTC.

This clonotype was seen only a few times. The V call is TRBV4-1, the J call TRBJ2-4; D ambiguous. The CDR3 has 11 residues. Trimming took off 4 bases at V and 10 bases at J, with 8 bases between the two ends. The germline V gene has CDR1 MGHRA and CDR2 YSYEKL. The CDR3 region is CASSLERIQYF. CDR3 in DNA: TGCGCCAGCAGCCTTGAAAGGATTCAGTACTTC.

The chain employs TRBV3-1 and TRBJ2-3; 11 bases are shared with TRBD2. V lost 2 bases, J lost 5 bases, and 9 bases stayed unmatched. The length of the CDR3 is 17 residues. Germline CDR1 and CDR2: LGHDT and YNNKEL (reference sequence). CDR3 residues: CASSQRPLAGGGDTQYF. In nucleotides, the CDR3 is TGTGCCAGCAGCCAAAGGCCCCTAGCGGGGGGCGGAGATACGCAGTATTTT.

The chain is built from TRBV7-9 and TRBJ1-5, with TRBD1 as a possible D gene (6 bases). Trimming cost V 5 bases and J 6 bases, with 11 bases left between them. This CDR3 has 13 amino acids. Germline V gives CDR1 SEHNR, CDR2 FQNEAQ (reference sequence). CDR3 region: CASSPGEGQPQHF. In DNA form, the CDR3 reads TGTGCCAGCAGCCCAGGGGAGGGTCAGCCCCAGCATTTT.

The rearrangement uses TRBV19 and TRBJ1-1; D remains ambiguous. The V and J ends lost 4 bases and 4 bases respectively, with 13 bases between them. The CDR3 is 14 amino acids. CDR1 is LNHDA, CDR2 SQIVND, per germline (reference sequence). The CDR3 nucleotides read TGTGCCAGTAGTACCGATAGGGTCGCCACTGAAGCTTTCTTT. Residues: CASSTDRVATEAFF. The full variable domain, its missing parts supplied by reference TRBV19 and TRBJ1-1, is DGGITQSPKYLFRKEGQNVTLSCEQNLNHDAMYWYRQDPGQGLRLIYYSQIVNDFQKGDIAEGYSVSREKKESFPLTVTSAQKNPTAFYLCASSTDRVATEAFFGQGTRLTVV.

This clonotype was found many times. The chain combines TRBV5-1 with TRBJ2-3, with D perhaps TRBD1 or TRBD2 (6 bases each). CDR1 SGHRS and CDR2 YFSETQ come from the germline V gene. The ends were cut back, 1 base at V and 1 base at J, with 10 bases in the middle. CDR3 size: 15 residues. The CDR3: CASSLKGGRTDTQYF. Written as DNA, the CDR3 is TGCGCCAGCAGCTTGAAGGGGGGCCGCACAGATACGCAGTATTTT.

The gene calls are TRBV12-3 or TRBV12-4 and TRBJ1-3; D is unresolved. With 3 bases removed from V and 0 bases from J, the gap between germline ends came to 6 bases. This CDR3 has 14 residues. This chain's CDR3 is CASSFSSSGNTIYF. CDR3 nucleotides: TGTGCCAGCAGTTTTTCATCCTCTGGAAACACCATATATTTT.

The V gene is TRBV19, the J gene TRBJ2-7; the D gene is possibly TRBD2 (6 bases). From germline, CDR1 is LNHDA and CDR2 SQIVND (reference sequence). V was clipped by 5 bases and J by 0 bases, with 14 bases between them. This CDR3 is built from 15 residues. CDR3 sequence: CASSSRDLSSYEQYF. CDR3 coding DNA: TGTGCCAGTAGTTCGCGGGACCTAAGCTCCTACGAGCAGTACTTC.

The V and J genes are TRBV5-1 and TRBJ2-5; 8 bases match TRBD1. V was pared by 0 bases and J by 6 bases, with 4 bases of the junction left unmatched. Germline CDR1 SGHRS, CDR2 YFSETQ. The CDR3 consists of 14 residues. In nucleotides, the CDR3 is TGCGCCAGCAGCTTGGCAGGGGGCATGAAGACCCAGTACTTC. Translation: CASSLAGGMKTQYF.

The chain carries TRBV30 and TRBJ2-5, with 15 bases aligning to TRBD2. V lost 2 bases and J lost 6; bases outside the gene matches: 10. Germline lookup yields CDR1 GTSNPN and CDR2 SVGIG (reference sequence). CDR3 length: 17 amino acids. CDR3 amino acids: CAWSPGLAGGRRKTQYF. DNA of the CDR3: TGTGCCTGGAGTCCAGGACTAGCGGGAGGGCGGAGGAAGACCCAGTACTTC.

V usage is TRBV7-9 and J usage is TRBJ2-1; a possible D gene is TRBD1 (5 bases). The V end lost 5 bases, the J end lost 10 bases, and 21 bases lay between the germline ends. The germline V gene encodes CDR1 SEHNR and CDR2 FQNEAQ (reference sequence). The CDR3 covers 15 residues. Written as DNA, the CDR3 is TGTGCCAGCAGCCGTGCGCTCCAGGGAATTGTCGAGCAGTTCTTC. This codes for CASSRALQGIVEQFF. Looking up the rest from reference TRBV7-9 and TRBJ2-1 gives the full variable domain: DTGVSQNPRHKITKRGQNVTFRCDPISEHNRLYWYRQTLGQGPEFLTYFQNEAQLEKSRLLSDRFSAERPKGSFSTLEIQRTEQGDSAMYLCASSRALQGIVEQFFGPGTRLTVL.

The V gene is TRBV20-1, the J gene TRBJ2-1, with 7 bases matching TRBD2. Per the germline V gene, CDR1 is DFQATT and CDR2 is SNEGSKA (reference sequence). The CDR3 is made up of 14 amino acids. V shed 6 bases, J shed 5 bases, and the junction held 10 bases outside the gene matches. The CDR3 DNA follows: TGCAGTGCCCTCGGCGGGGGAGGCCACAATGAGCAGTTCTTC. It encodes CSALGGGGHNEQFF.

This clonotype has just a few counts. The chain carries TRBV5-5 and TRBJ1-4; 9 positions agree with TRBD1. CDR1 and CDR2 from the germline V gene are SGHKS and YYEKEE (reference sequence). The CDR3 extends over 17 amino acids. Unmatched junction bases numbered 6, after V lost 3 bases and J lost 0 bases. In nucleotides, the CDR3 is TGTGCCAGCAGCTCGGGACAGGGTCTAACAACTAATGAAAAACTGTTTTTT. Amino acids: CASSSGQGLTTNEKLFF.

This clonotype has a handful of counts. The rearrangement uses TRBV11-3 and TRBJ2-2; 8 positions match TRBD2. Trimming took 3 bases from V and 3 from J; bases not matched to a gene: 0. The germline gives CDR1 SGHNT, CDR2 YENEEA. This CDR3 has 14 amino acids. CDR3 sequence: CASSLRGDTGELFF. The CDR3 coding sequence is TGTGCCAGCAGCTTGCGGGGGGACACCGGGGAGCTGTTTTTT.

DNA of the CDR3: TGTGCCAGCAGCTTAGGGGATTGGGCCTTACTCTACGAGCAGTACTTC. Translation gives CASSLGDWALLYEQYF. The chain combines TRBV7-2 with TRBJ2-7, with D uncertain. Trimming took 1 base from V and 3 from J, leaving 16 bases between them. The CDR3 contains 16 residues. Germline V CDR1 and CDR2: SGHTA, FQGNSA.

The rearrangement joins TRBV7-2 to TRBJ1-2; D is uncertain. The germline V and J ends were trimmed by 4 bases and 2 bases, with 23 bases remaining between them. This CDR3 has 18 amino acids. Germline-derived CDR1 and CDR2 are SGHTA and FQGNSA. CDR3 in amino acids: CASSSPVVLRTFNYGYTF. The DNA for the CDR3 is TGTGCCAGCAGCTCCCCAGTAGTGCTCCGTACGTTCAACTATGGCTACACCTTC.

The chain links TRBV7-8 to TRBJ2-7; D remains ambiguous. CDR1 and CDR2 (germline): SGHVS, FQNEAQ. V lost 4 bases, J lost 3 bases, and 10 bases lay in between. The CDR3 spans 13 residues. The CDR3 region is CASSSGRYYEQYF. The CDR3 coding sequence is TGTGCCAGCAGCTCAGGACGGTACTACGAGCAGTACTTC.

This clonotype has more than one count but fewer than ten. This chain connects TRBV6-5 to TRBJ1-3; D perhaps matches TRBD1 (6 bases). This CDR3 comprises 15 residues. Germline V gives CDR1 MNHEY, CDR2 SVGAGI. V lost 7 bases and J lost 4, with 17 bases in between. DNA of the CDR3: TGTGCCAGCAAGAGTATGGGGGCCGCGGGAAACACCATATATTTT. Translation gives CASKSMGAAGNTIYF.

The rearrangement uses TRBV12-3 or TRBV12-4 and TRBJ2-4, with D possibly being TRBD1 or TRBD2 (5 bases each). The CDR3 runs 16 residues. V was cut by 6 bases and J by 8 bases, with 23 bases left in between. The CDR3: CASRGDRLSSRDIQYF. The CDR3 DNA reads TGTGCCAGCAGGGGGGACCGTTTGTCTAGCCGGGACATTCAGTACTTC.

This clonotype turned up a few times. The genes are TRBV29-1 and TRBJ2-1; TRBD2 matches 8 bases. This CDR3 is built from 14 residues. V shed 6 bases and J 2 bases; nucleotides not matched to a gene: 6. CDR1 is SQVTM and CDR2 is ANQGSEA in the germline V gene. The CDR3 sequence: CSVARAGAYNEQFF. DNA of the CDR3: TGCAGCGTGGCTAGAGCGGGAGCCTACAATGAGCAGTTCTTC.

This rearrangement joins TRBV20-1 to TRBJ2-3, with no clear D. Trimming left V 3 bases short and J 1 base short, with 8 bases between. Germline V CDR1 and CDR2: DFQATT, SNEGSKA (reference sequence). The CDR3 consists of 13 residues. This CDR3 reads CSASIVGTDTQYF. CDR3 nucleotide sequence: TGCAGTGCTAGTATCGTCGGCACAGATACGCAGTATTTT.